The 10 T cell receptor beta chains below come from one sample, sequenced in a study of blood T cell repertoires in COVID-19. Sequencing was performed with immunoSEQ multiplex PCR; in TCRdb, only in-frame clones are kept and a portion is missing. The table lists about 80,000 clones, around four fifths of them singletons. The sequencing sample was made of peripheral blood. The receptors stem from a man older than 75 with active or convalescent COVID-19.

V and J are TRBV7-9 and TRBJ2-2, with D perhaps TRBD2 (5 bases). The CDR3 contains 16 residues. Trimming stripped 1 base from V and 1 base from J, with 10 bases between. CDR1 SEHNR and CDR2 FQNEAQ come from the germline V gene (reference sequence). CDR3 nucleotide sequence: TGTGCCAGCAGCTTAGTCCCTAGCTGGAACACCGGGGAGCTGTTTTTT. This sequence encodes CASSLVPSWNTGELFF.

V gene TRBV7-9 combines with J gene TRBJ2-3, with 9 bases aligning to TRBD2. CDR3 length: 17 residues. Germline V gene data show CDR1 as SEHNR and CDR2 as FQNEAQ (reference sequence). Germline trimming cut 5 bases from V and 0 bases from J; bases unmatched to any gene: 9. The CDR3 sequence is CASSGRLAGVSTDTQYF. CDR3 bases: TGTGCCAGCAGCGGACGGTTAGCGGGGGTTAGCACAGATACGCAGTATTTT.

The chain has TRBV28 and TRBJ2-7, with D perhaps matching TRBD1 (6 bases). In germline, CDR1 is MDHEN, CDR2 SYDVKM. V lost 4 bases and J 12 bases, leaving 22 bases between the germline ends. The CDR3 spans 14 residues. The CDR3, as DNA: TGTGCCAGCAGTTCACAGGGACGATTCTACGAGGGGTACGTC. Protein: CASSSQGRFYEGYV.

This clone appeared a few times. The chain links TRBV5-6 to TRBJ2-3, with 12 bases that match TRBD2. Unmatched junction bases numbered 8, after V lost 5 bases and J lost 1 base. Germline V CDR1 and CDR2: SGHDT, YYEEEE. This CDR3 spans 17 amino acids. The CDR3 loop is CASSRRLAGDGTDTQYF. CDR3 DNA: TGTGCCAGCAGTCGCCGACTAGCGGGAGACGGCACAGATACGCAGTATTTT.

This clone has a handful of counts. This sequence joins TRBV28 and TRBJ1-4, with 9 bases fitting TRBD1. Germline V gives CDR1 MDHEN, CDR2 SYDVKM. CDR3 length: 19 amino acids. The V and J ends lost 5 bases and 6 bases, in that order; junction bases with no gene match: 19. CDR3 nucleotides: TGTGCCAGCAGTCAAGCCGGCGTACTGCCGGGACAGGGACATGAAAAACTGTTTTTT. It yields the protein CASSQAGVLPGQGHEKLFF.

This clone showed up many times. The chain recombines TRBV7-8 with TRBJ1-2; 7 bases line up with TRBD1. Germline loops: CDR1 SGHVS, CDR2 FQNEAQ. V was clipped by 6 bases and J by 5 bases; unmatched bases: 15. The CDR3 is 16 amino acids. The CDR3 nucleotides are TGTGCCAGCAGTTCCTGGAGGACAGGCGACACTTATGGCTACACCTTC. Translated, it gives CASSSWRTGDTYGYTF.

V is TRBV18 and J is TRBJ1-6, with 7 positions matching TRBD1. Germline lookup yields CDR1 KGHSH and CDR2 LQKENI. This CDR3 spans 14 amino acids. V was pared by 5 bases and J by 6 bases, with 4 bases of the junction left unmatched. CDR3 amino acids: CASSKDRSNSPLHF. The CDR3 DNA is TGTGCCAGCTCAAAGGACAGGAGTAATTCACCCCTCCACTTT.

Regarding this clone: This sample also contains other DNA sequences that code for the same CDR3. The chain is built from TRBV5-1 and TRBJ1-4; D uncertain. Germline V CDR1 and CDR2: SGHRS, YFSETQ. The CDR3 totals 14 residues. V gave up 0 bases and J gave up 0 bases, with 3 bases separating them. This CDR3 reads CASSLGATNEKLFF. The DNA of the CDR3 is TGCGCCAGCAGCTTGGGAGCAACTAATGAAAAACTGTTTTTT.

V and J are TRBV11-2 and TRBJ1-3; D is unresolved. V lost 7 bases, J lost 4 bases, and 14 bases lay in between. Germline V gene lookup returns CDR1 SGHAT and CDR2 FQNNGV. The CDR3 totals 14 residues. The chain's CDR3 is CASTPSRSGNTIYF. DNA of the CDR3: TGTGCCAGCACCCCCTCCCGTTCGGGAAACACCATATATTTT.

V gene TRBV5-1 combines with J gene TRBJ1-1, with 7 nucleotides matching TRBD1. Germline values: CDR1 SGHRS, CDR2 YFSETQ. CDR3 length: 14 amino acids. V shed 4 bases, J shed 1 base, and the junction held 4 bases outside the gene matches. The CDR3 protein is CASSQGTANTEAFF. CDR3 sequence (DNA): TGCGCCAGCAGCCAGGGGACAGCGAACACTGAAGCTTTCTTT.